This T cell receptor (beta chain) derives from a study of blood T cell repertoires in COVID-19. The CDR3 length is 15 residues. The V gene's germline CDR1 is MNHNS and CDR2 SASEGT. V was trimmed by 0 bases and J by 4 bases, leaving 13 bases between them. TCRdb keeps only in-frame clones here, not all; method: immunoSEQ multiplex PCR. The data show roughly 230,000 clones, 82% seen once. The chain links TRBV6-1 to TRBJ2-7; a weak D match, TRBD1 (5 bases). Material for sequencing was peripheral blood. The sequence was collected from a woman over 75 with acute or convalescent COVID-19. The CDR3 reads CASSEAHRQGYEQYF. DNA of the CDR3: TGTGCCAGCAGTGAAGCCCATCGTCAGGGATACGAGCAGTACTTC.